This TCR beta chain was documented in a study of T cells after yellow fever vaccination (dated by TCRdb to between 2019 and 2020). For context, the study as a whole: Libraries from fractions with low cell numbers were prepared with the SMART-Seq v4 Ultra Low Input RNA kit. To track T-cell clones before and after primary and booster YFV17D yellow fever vaccination, bulk TCR alpha and beta repertoires were sequenced longitudinally. Bulk PBMC replicates and cell subsets were isolated from blood drawn at multiple timepoints before and after both primary and secondary immunization. Two healthy male donors made up the cohort, one aged 18 to 29 years and the other aged 30 to 40 years. Study-wide conclusions, independent of this receptor: Computational filtering was needed because FACS-sorted repertoires could contain abundant contaminating clonotypes from the bulk population. A small share of clonotypes occurred in both CD4 and CD8 compartments, likely arising from convergent recombination. The secondary T-cell response was found to be weaker but faster than the primary response, with a peak reached on day 5 rather than on day 15. After the booster, most clones that had expanded after primary vaccination were detected again (roughly 96% of CD4 and 88% of CD8), suggesting broad maintenance of memory. Because only a couple of donors were included in the study, the extent to which the findings can be generalized is limited.

What this sample's treatment or condition label stands for: live attenuated yellow fever vaccine strain. Two biological replicates of bulk PBMCs were collected at each blood-draw timepoint. PBMCs were isolated from peripheral blood using a standard Ficoll-Paque protocol. TriZol was used to extract RNA from bulk PBMCs, CD4 and CD8 fractions, and dextramer-positive and dextramer-negative fractions. The sequencer listed for this sample is Illumina NovaSeq 6000. TCR cDNA was made using 5'RACE template switching, a step that added a universal primer site and unique molecular identifiers. Priming for cDNA synthesis came from both the TCR alpha and TCR beta constant segments. Library amplification involved two PCR steps, and the second step added sample barcodes and sequencing adapters. Sequencing of libraries was done on Illumina HiSeq 2500 (2x100 bp) or NovaSeq (2x150 bp). In the source study's methods: MIGEC handled demultiplexing of reads and collapsing into UMI consensus sequences, while MiXCR performed V(D)J alignment. Vaccine-responding clonotypes were defined with edgeR using replicate PBMC samples, requiring FDR below 0.01 and a log2 fold change above 5 up to day 15. Bulk clonotypes were assigned CD4 or CD8 identity according to which sequenced CD4 or CD8 repertoire held them at higher abundance. TCRdb ran its own pipeline on the public reads, namely fastp trimming at Q25 and MiXCR clone calling, and kept in-frame beta chains. Entries that share a CDR3 protein sequence are merged under the most common genes and DNA. None of the V and J calls come from the authors' own analysis; TCRdb made them. For this sample there are 400,000 to 450,000 distinct CDR3 sequences; around 20% appear just once. The ten largest make up roughly a sixth of the sample.

This clonotype was found a few times. Its antigen has not been determined. No quality values exist for individual bases; no much larger clone is one base distant. The sequence came from a man aged 18 to 30 who received the YFV17D yellow fever vaccine. The specimen was PBMCs, collected before the yellow fever booster vaccination.

The CDR3 protein: CASTGGRAEGNTIYF. The nucleotides read TGTGCCAGCACCGGGGGCAGGGCCGAAGGAAACACCATATATTTT. The chain couples TRBV12-3 or TRBV12-4 to TRBJ1-3, with TRBD1 tentatively as D gene (6 bases match). V and J lose 7 bases and 4 bases, and a span of 17 bases separates them. The CDR3 contains 15 residues, cysteine and phenylalanine counted. Just CDR3 DNA is preserved here, 45 bases in frame from base 1.